Below, one T cell receptor beta chain is given with its context. This sample was included in a study of blood T cell repertoires in COVID-19. The repertoire was sequenced with immunoSEQ multiplex PCR; TCRdb's copy has only in-frame clones and lacks some. The sample has 40,000 to 50,000 clones, 80% to 90% seen once. J lost 6 bases, V lost 7 bases, and 1 base had no gene match. The CDR3 is 12 residues long. Germline V lookup: CDR1 GTSNPN, CDR2 SVGIG (reference sequence). This clonotype originated in a woman aged 80 or over with acute or convalescent COVID-19. The chain employs TRBV30 and TRBJ2-2, with 11 bases lining up with TRBD1. The sequencing sample was made of peripheral blood. As DNA, the CDR3 is TGTGCCTTGGGACAGGGGGCCGGGGAGCTGTTTTTT. Protein: CALGQGAGELFF.